This T cell receptor beta chain was observed in a study of ipilimumab plus nivolumab after autologous stem cell transplantation. The V segment lost 4 bases and the J segment 4 bases; nucleotides outside the gene matches: 1. The CDR3 contains 15 residues. Germline assignment: CDR1 MNHNS and CDR2 SASEGT. Some clones are missing from TCRdb's copy, which holds only in-frame ones; the method was immunoSEQ multiplex PCR. The table includes some 17,000 clones, approximately 71% detected once. The specimen was PBMCs, collected in a trial of ipilimumab plus nivolumab as post-transplant consolidation. J is TRBJ2-3 and V is TRBV6-1, with 14 positions matching TRBD2. The clonotype originates from a male donor with diffuse large B-cell lymphoma. The CDR3 loop is CASSVTSGGADTQYF. In DNA form, the CDR3 reads TGTGCCAGCAGTGTGACTAGCGGGGGGGCAGATACGCAGTATTTT.